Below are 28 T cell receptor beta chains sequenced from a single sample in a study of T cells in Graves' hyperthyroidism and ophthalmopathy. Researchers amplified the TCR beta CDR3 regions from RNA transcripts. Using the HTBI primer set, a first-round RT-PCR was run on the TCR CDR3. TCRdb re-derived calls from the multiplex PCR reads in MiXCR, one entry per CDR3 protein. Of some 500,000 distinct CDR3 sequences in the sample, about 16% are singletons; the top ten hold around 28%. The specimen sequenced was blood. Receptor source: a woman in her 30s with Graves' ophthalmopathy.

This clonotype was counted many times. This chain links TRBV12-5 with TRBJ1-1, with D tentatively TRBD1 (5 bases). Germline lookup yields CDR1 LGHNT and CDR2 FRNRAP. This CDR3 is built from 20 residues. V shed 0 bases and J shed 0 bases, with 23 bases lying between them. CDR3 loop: CASGLVPGRAADIMNTEAFF. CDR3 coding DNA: TGTGCTAGTGGTTTGGTACCGGGCAGGGCGGCCGATATTATGAACACTGAAGCTTTCTTT.

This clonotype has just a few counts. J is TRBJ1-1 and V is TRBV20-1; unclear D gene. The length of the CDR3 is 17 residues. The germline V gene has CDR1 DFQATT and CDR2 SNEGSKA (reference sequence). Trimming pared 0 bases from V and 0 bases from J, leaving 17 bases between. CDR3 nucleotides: TGCAGTGCTAGAGATCCCCTCGCCTTGTCAATGAACACTGAAGCTTTCTTT. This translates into CSARDPLALSMNTEAFF.

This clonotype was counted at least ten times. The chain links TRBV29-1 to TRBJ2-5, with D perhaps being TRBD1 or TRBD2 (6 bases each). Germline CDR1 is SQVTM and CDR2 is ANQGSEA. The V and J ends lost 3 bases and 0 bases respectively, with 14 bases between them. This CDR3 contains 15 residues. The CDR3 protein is CSVEGGRGYQETQYF. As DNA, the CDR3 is TGCAGCGTTGAGGGGGGTAGGGGGTACCAAGAGACCCAGTACTTC.

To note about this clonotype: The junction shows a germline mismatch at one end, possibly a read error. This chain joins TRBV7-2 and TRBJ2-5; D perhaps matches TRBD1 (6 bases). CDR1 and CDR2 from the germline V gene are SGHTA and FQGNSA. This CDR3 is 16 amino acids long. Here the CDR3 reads CASSHLTGLVRETQYF. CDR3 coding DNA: TGCGCCAGCAGCCACCTAACAGGGTTAGTCCGAGAGACCCAGTACTTC.

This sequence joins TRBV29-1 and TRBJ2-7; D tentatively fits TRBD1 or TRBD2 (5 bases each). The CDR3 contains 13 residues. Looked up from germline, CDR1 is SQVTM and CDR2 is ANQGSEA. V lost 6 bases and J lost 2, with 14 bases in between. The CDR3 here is CSVSRGATYEQYF. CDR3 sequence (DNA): TGCAGCGTCTCCCGAGGGGCCACCTACGAGCAGTACTTC.

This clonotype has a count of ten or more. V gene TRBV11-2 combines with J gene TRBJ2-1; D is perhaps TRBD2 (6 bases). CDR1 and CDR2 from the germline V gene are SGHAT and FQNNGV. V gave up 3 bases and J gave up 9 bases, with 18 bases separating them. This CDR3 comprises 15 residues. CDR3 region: CASSFGAGGGFEQFF. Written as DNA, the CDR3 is TGTGCCAGCAGCTTTGGGGCGGGTGGGGGGTTTGAGCAGTTCTTC.

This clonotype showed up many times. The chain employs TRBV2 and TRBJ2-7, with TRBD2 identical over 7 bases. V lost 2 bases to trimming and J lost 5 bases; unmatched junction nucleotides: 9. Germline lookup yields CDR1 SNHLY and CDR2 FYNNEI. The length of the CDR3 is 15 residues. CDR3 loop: CASSERRVAGDEQYF. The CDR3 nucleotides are TGTGCCAGCAGTGAACGGCGGGTGGCGGGGGACGAGCAGTACTTC. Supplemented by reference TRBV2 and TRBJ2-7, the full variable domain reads EPEVTQTPSHQVTQMGQEVILRCVPISNHLYFYWYRQILGQKVEFLVSFYNNEISEKSEIFDDQFSVERPDGSNFTLKIRSTKLEDSAMYFCASSERRVAGDEQYFGPGTRLTVT.

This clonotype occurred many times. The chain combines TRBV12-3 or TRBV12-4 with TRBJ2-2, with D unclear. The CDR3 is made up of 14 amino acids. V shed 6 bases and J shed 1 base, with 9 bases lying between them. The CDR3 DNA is TGTGCCAGCAGCTTAACGGGGAACACCGGGGAGCTGTTTTTT. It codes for CASSLTGNTGELFF.

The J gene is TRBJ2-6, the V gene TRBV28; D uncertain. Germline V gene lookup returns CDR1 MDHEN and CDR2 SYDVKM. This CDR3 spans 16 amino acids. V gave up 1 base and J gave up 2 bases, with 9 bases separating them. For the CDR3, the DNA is TGTGCCAGCAGTTTATTTCATTCGGCTGGGGCCAACGTCCTGACTTTC. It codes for CASSLFHSAGANVLTF. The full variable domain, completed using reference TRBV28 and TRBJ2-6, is DVKVTQSSRYLVKRTGEKVFLECVQDMDHENMFWYRQDPGLGLRLIYFSYDVKMKEKGDIPEGYSVSREKKERFSLILESASTNQTSMYLCASSLFHSAGANVLTFGAGSRLTVL.

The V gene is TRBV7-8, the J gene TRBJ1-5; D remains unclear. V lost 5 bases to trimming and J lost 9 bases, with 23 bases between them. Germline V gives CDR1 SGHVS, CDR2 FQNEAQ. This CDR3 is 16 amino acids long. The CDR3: CASSLMRTVKDRPQHF. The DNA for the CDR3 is TGTGCCAGCAGCCTTATGAGGACCGTTAAGGATCGGCCCCAGCATTTT.

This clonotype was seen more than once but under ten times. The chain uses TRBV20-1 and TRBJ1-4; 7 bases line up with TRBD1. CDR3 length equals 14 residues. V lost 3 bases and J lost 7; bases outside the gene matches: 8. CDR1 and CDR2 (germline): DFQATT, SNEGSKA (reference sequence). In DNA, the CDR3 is TGCAGTGCTAGGAAGGGGGCAGTATCTGAAAAACTGTTTTTT. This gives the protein CSARKGAVSEKLFF.

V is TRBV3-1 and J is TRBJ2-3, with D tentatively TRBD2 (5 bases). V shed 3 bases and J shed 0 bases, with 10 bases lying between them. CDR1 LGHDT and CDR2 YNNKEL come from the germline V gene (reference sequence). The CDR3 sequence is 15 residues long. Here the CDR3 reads CASSHEGSSTDTQYF. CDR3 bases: TGTGCCAGCAGCCATGAGGGATCGAGCACAGATACGCAGTATTTT.

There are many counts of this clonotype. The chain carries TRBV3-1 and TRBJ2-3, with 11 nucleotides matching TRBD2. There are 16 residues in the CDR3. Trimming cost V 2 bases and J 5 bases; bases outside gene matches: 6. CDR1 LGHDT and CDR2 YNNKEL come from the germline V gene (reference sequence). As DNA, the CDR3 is TGTGCCAGCAGCCAACCACTAGCGGGAGCAGAAGATACGCAGTATTTT. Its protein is CASSQPLAGAEDTQYF.

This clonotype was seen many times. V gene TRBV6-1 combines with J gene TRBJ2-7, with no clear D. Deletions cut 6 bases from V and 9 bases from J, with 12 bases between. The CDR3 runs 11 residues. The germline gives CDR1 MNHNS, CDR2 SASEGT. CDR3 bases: TGTGCCAGCAGATCCCCTGTACGGCAGTACTTC. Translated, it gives CASRSPVRQYF.

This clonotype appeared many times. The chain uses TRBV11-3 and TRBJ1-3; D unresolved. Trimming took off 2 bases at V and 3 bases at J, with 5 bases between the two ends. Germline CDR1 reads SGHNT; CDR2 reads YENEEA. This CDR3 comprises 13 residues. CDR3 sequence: CASSLNSGNTIYF. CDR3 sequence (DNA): TGTGCCAGCAGCTTAAACAGTGGAAACACCATATATTTT.

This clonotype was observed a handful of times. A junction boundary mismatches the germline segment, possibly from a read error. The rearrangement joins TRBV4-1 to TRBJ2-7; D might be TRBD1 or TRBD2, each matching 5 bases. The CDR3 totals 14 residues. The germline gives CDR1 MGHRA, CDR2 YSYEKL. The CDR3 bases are TGCGCCAGCAGCCCCTTTGGGACCTCCGACGAGCAGTACTTC. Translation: CASSPFGTSDEQYF.

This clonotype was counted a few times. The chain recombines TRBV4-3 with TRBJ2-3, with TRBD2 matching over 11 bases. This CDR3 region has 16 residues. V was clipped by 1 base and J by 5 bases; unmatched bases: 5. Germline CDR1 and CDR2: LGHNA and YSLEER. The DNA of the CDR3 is TGCGCCAGCAGCCAAGTACTAGCGGGAGAAGGAGATACGCAGTATTTT. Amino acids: CASSQVLAGEGDTQYF.

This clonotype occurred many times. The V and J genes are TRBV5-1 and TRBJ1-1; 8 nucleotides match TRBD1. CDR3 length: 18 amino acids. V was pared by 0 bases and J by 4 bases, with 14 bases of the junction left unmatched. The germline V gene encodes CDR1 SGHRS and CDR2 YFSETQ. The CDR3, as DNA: TGCGCCAGCAGCTTGGAACCAGGGGGGGGACAGGCCATCACTGAAGCTTTCTTT. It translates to CASSLEPGGGQAITEAFF.

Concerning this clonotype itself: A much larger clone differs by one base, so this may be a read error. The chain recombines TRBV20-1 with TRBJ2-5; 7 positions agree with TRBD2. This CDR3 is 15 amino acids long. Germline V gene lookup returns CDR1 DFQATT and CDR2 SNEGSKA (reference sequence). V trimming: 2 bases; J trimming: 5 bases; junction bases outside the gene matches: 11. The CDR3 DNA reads TGCAGTGCTAGACACCCGACTATCGGGAGGGAGACCCAGTACTTC. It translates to CSARHPTIGRETQYF.

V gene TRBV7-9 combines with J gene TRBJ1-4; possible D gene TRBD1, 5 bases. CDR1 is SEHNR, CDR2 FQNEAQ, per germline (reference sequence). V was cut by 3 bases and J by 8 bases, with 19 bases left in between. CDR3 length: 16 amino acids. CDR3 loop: CASSFVGRSRGEKLFF. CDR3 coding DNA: TGTGCCAGCAGCTTTGTGGGGAGGAGTCGGGGCGAAAAACTGTTTTTT.

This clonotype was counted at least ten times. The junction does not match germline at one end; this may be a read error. For the CDR3, the DNA is TGTGCCAGCAGCTTAAGTCTCCCAAGTGGGACAGGCCCGCACTTC. Residues: CASSLSLPSGTGPHF. This chain uses TRBV11-1 with TRBJ2-5, with 8 positions matching TRBD1. Germline assignment: CDR1 SGHAT and CDR2 FQDESV (reference sequence). There are 15 residues in the CDR3.

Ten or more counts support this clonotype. The CDR3 bases are TGTGCCACCAGTGATGTGAGTCGGGGGGTTCAAGAGACCCAGTACTTC. Protein sequence: CATSDVSRGVQETQYF. V usage is TRBV24-1 and J usage is TRBJ2-5, with 7 bases fitting TRBD2. The germline V gene encodes CDR1 KGHDR and CDR2 SFDVKD. The CDR3 runs to 16 residues. V was pared by 3 bases and J by 2 bases, with 8 bases of the junction left unmatched.

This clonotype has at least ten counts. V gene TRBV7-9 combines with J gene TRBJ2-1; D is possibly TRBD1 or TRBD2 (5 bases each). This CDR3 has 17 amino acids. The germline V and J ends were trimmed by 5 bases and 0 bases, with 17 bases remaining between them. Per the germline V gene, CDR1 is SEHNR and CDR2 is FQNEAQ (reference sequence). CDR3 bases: TGTGCCAGCAGCCATCGGGACGTGAAGAGCTCCTACAATGAGCAGTTCTTC. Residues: CASSHRDVKSSYNEQFF.

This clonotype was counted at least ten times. The CDR3 bases are TGTGCCAGCAGTTACATGGGCTTCACAGATACGCAGTATTTT. Its protein product is CASSYMGFTDTQYF. The rearrangement joins TRBV6-2 or TRBV6-3 to TRBJ2-3, with no clear D. V lost 2 bases and J lost 2, with 8 bases in between. The CDR3 consists of 14 residues. Germline V lookup: CDR1 MNHEY, CDR2 SVGEGT.

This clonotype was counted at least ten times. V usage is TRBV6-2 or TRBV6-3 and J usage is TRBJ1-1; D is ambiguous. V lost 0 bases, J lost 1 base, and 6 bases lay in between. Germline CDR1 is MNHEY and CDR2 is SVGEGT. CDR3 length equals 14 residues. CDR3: CASSYSGRNTEAFF. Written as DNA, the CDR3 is TGTGCCAGCAGTTACTCGGGCAGGAACACTGAAGCTTTCTTT.

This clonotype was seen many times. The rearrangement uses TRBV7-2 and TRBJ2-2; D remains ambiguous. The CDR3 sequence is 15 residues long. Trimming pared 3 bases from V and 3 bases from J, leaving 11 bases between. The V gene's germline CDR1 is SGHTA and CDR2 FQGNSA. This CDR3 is CASSFDGGYTGELFF. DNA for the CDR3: TGTGCCAGCAGCTTTGATGGCGGCTACACCGGGGAGCTGTTTTTT.

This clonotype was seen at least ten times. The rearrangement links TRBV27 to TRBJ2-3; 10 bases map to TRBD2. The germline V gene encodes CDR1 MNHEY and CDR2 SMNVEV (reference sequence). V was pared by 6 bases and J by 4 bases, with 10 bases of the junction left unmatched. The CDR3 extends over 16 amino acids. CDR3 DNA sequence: TGTGCCAGCAGCCGACCCGGACTAGCGGAGGCAGATACGCAGTATTTT. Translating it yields CASSRPGLAEADTQYF.

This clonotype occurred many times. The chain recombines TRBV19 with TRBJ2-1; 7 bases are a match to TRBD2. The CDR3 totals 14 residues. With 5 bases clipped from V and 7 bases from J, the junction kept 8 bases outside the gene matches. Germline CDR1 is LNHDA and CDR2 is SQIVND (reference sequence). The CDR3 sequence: CASSGVAGGNEQFF. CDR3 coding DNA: TGTGCCAGTAGTGGAGTAGCGGGCGGAAATGAGCAGTTCTTC.